This T cell receptor beta chain derives from a study of post-analysis software for immune sequencing data. Findings and limits, study-wide: TRBV5-6, TRBV5-1 and TRBV20-1 belonged to a set of about five TRBV segments that were more frequent in patients than controls.

TCR beta libraries were prepared from cDNA with unique molecular identifiers. There were 1 to 10 million T cells, and about 540,000 cDNA molecules came from them. One entry per CDR3 protein results from TCRdb running MiXCR on the PCR reads. The sample comprises 170,000 or so distinct CDR3 sequences, approximately 28% of which are singletons, and about 1.6% rests with the top ten. Concerning this clonotype: The antigen remains unidentified.

J lost 1 base, V lost 3 bases, and 1 base had no gene match. The length of the CDR3 is 14 residues. The germline CDR1 and CDR2 sequences are SGHRS and YFSETQ. The source material was blood. The TCR comes from a girl aged 10 to 17 with multiple sclerosis. The chain joins TRBV5-1 to TRBJ2-3; 8 bases are a match to TRBD1. The CDR3 bases are TGCGCCAGCAGCTGGGGACAGGGCACAGATACGCAGTATTTT. It translates to CASSWGQGTDTQYF.